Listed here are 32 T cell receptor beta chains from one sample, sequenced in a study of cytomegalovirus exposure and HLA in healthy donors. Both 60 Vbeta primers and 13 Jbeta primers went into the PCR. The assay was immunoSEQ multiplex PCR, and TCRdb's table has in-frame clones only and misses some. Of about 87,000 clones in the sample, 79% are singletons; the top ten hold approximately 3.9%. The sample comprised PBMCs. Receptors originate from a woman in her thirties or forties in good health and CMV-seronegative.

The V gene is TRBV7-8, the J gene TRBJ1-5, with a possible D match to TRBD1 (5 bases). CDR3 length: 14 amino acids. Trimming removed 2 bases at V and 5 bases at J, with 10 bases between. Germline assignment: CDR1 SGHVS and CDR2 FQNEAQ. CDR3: CASSLSGIDQPQHF. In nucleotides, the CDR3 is TGTGCCAGCAGCTTATCAGGGATCGATCAGCCCCAGCATTTT.

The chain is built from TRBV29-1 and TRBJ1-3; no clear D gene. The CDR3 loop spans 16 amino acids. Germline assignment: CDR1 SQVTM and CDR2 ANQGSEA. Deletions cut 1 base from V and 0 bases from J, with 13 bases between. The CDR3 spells CSVEVLLPVSGNTIYF. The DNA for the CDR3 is TGCAGCGTTGAAGTTCTTCTACCTGTCTCTGGAAACACCATATATTTT.

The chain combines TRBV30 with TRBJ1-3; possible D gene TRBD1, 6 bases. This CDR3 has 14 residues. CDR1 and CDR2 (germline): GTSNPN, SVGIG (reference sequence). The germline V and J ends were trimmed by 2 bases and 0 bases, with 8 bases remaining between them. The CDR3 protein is CAWSTGISGNTIYF. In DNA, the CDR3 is TGTGCCTGGAGTACAGGGATCTCTGGAAACACCATATATTTT.

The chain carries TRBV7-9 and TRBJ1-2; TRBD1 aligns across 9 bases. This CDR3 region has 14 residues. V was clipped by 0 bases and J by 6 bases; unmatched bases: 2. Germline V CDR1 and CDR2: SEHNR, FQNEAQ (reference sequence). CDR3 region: CASSLAGQGDGYTF. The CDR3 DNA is TGTGCCAGCAGCTTAGCGGGACAGGGAGATGGCTACACCTTC.

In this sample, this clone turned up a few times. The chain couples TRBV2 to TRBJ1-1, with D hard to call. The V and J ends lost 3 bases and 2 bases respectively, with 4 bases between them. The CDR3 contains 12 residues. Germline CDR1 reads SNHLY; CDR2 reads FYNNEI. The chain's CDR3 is CASSDSNTEAFF. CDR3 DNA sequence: TGTGCCAGCAGTGACAGTAACACTGAAGCTTTCTTT.

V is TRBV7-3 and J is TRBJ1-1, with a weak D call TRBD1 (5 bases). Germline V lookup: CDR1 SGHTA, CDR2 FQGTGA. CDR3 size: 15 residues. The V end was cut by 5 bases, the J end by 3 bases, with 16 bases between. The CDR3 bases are TGTGCCAGCAGCCTAGACCCACTCAGGGACACTGAAGCTTTCTTT. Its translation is CASSLDPLRDTEAFF.

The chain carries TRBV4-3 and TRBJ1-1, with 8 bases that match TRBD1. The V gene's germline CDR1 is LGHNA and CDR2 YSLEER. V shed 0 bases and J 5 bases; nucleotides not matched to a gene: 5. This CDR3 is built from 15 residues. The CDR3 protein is CASSQDPGGETEAFF. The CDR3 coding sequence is TGCGCCAGCAGCCAAGATCCAGGGGGCGAGACTGAAGCTTTCTTT.

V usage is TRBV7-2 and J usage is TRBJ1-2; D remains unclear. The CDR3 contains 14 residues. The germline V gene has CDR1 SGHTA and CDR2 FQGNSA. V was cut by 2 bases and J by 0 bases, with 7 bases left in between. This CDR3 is CASSLPTPNYGYTF. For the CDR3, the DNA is TGTGCCAGCAGCTTACCGACACCTAACTATGGCTACACCTTC.

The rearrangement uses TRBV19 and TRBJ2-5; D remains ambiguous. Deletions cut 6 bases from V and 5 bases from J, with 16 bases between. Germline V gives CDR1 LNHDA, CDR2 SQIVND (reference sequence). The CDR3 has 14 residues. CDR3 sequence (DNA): TGTGCCAGTAGAAGATCCGTGACTCAGGAGACCCAGTACTTC. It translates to CASRRSVTQETQYF.

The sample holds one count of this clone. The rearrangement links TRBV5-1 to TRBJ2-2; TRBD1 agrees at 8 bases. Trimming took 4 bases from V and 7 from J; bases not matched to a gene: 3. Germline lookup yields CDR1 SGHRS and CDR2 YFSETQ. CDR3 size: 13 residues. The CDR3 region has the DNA TGCGCCAGCAGCGCACAGGGGGTCGGGGAGCTGTTTTTT. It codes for CASSAQGVGELFF.

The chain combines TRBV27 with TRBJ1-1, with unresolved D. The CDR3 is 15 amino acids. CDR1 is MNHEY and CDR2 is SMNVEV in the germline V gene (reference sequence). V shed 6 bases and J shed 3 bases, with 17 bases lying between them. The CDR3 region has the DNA TGTGCCAGCAGACGGTGGCAGGTTCAGGACACTGAAGCTTTCTTT. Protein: CASRRWQVQDTEAFF.

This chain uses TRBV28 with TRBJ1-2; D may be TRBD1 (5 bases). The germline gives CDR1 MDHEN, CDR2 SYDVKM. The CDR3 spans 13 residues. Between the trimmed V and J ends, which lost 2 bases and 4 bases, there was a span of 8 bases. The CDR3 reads CASSLQGSYGYTF. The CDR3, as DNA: TGTGCCAGCAGTTTACAGGGAAGCTATGGCTACACCTTC.

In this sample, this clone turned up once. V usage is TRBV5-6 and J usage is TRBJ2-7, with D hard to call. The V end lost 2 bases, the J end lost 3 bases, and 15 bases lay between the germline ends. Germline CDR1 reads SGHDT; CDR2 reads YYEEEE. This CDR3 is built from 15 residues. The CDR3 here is CASSLIGNYDYEQYF. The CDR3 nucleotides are TGTGCCAGCAGCTTAATAGGCAACTACGACTACGAGCAGTACTTC.

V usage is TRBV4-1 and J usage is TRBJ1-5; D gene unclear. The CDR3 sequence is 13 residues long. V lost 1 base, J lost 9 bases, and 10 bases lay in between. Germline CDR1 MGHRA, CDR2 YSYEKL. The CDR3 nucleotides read TGCGCCAGCAGCCAAGGCCCCCGGGGGCCCCAGCATTTT. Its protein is CASSQGPRGPQHF.

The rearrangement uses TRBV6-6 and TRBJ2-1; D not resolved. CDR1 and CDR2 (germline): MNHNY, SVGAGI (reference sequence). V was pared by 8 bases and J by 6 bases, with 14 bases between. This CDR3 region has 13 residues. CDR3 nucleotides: TGTGCCAGCTTCTCAGGTCCGGCCAATGAGCAGTTCTTC. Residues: CASFSGPANEQFF.

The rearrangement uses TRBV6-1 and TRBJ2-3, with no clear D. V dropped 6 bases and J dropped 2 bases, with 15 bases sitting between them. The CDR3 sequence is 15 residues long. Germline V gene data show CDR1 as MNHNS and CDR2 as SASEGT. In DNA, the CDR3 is TGTGCCAGCAGCAGTGGTCGTACATACACAGATACGCAGTATTTT. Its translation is CASSSGRTYTDTQYF.

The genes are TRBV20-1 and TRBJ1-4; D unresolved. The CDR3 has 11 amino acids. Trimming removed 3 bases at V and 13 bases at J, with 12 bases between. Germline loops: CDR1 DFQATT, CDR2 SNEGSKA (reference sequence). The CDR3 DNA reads TGCAGTGCTAGGGACGAGGAGGTACTGTTTTTT. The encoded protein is CSARDEEVLFF.

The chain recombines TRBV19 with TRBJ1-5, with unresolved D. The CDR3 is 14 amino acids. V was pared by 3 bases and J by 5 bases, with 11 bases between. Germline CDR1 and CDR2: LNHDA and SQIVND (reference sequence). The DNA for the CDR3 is TGTGCCAGTAGTATGGCCGGGTTCGATCAGCCCCAGCATTTT. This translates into CASSMAGFDQPQHF. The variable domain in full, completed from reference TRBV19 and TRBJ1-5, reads DGGITQSPKYLFRKEGQNVTLSCEQNLNHDAMYWYRQDPGQGLRLIYYSQIVNDFQKGDIAEGYSVSREKKESFPLTVTSAQKNPTAFYLCASSMAGFDQPQHFGDGTRLSIL.

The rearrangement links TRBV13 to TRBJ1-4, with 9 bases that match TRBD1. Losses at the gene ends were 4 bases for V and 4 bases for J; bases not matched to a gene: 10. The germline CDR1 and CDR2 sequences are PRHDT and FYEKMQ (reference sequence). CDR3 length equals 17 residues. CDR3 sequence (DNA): TGTGCCAGCAGCTACACCACCGGGACAGGGCTTAATGAAAAACTGTTTTTT. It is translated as CASSYTTGTGLNEKLFF. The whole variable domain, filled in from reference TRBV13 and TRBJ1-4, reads AAGVIQSPRHLIKEKRETATLKCYPIPRHDTVYWYQQGPGQDPQFLISFYEKMQSDKGSIPDRFSAQQFSDYHSELNMSSLELGDSALYFCASSYTTGTGLNEKLFFGSGTQLSVL.

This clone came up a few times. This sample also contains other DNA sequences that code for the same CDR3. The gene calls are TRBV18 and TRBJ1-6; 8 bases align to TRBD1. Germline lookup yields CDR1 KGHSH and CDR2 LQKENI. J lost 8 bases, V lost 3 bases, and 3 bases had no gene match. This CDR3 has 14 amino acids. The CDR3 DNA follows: TGTGCCAGCTCACCCCTGGACAGGGATTCACCCCTCCACTTT. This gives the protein CASSPLDRDSPLHF.

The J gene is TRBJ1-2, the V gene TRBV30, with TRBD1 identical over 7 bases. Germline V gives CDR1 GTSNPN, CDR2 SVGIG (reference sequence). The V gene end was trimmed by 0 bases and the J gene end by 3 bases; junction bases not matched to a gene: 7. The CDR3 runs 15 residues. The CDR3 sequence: CAWSVKGGLHYGYTF. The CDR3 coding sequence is TGTGCCTGGAGTGTGAAAGGGGGCCTACACTATGGCTACACCTTC.

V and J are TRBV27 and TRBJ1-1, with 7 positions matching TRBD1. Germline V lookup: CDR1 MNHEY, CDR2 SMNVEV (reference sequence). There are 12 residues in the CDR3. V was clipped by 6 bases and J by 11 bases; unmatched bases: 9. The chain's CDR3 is CASRTGRLGAFF. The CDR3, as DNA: TGTGCCAGCAGGACAGGGAGGCTCGGGGCTTTCTTT.

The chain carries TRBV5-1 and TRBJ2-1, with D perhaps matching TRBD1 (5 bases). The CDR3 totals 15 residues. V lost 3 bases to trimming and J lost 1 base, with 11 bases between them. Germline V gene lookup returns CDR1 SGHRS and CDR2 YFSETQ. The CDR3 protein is CASSSTTESYNEQFF. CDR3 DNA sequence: TGCGCCAGCAGCTCGACGACAGAGTCCTACAATGAGCAGTTCTTC.

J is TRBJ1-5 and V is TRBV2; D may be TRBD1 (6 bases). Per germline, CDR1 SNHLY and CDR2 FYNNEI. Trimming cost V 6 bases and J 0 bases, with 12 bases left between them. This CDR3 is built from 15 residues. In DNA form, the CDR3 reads TGTGCCAGCAGGACCGGGACAATTAGCAATCAGCCCCAGCATTTT. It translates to CASRTGTISNQPQHF.

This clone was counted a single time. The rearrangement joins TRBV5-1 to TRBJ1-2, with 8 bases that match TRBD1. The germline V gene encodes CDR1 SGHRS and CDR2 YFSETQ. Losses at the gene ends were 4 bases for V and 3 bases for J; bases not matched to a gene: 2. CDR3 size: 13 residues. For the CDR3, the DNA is TGCGCCAGCAGCCAGACAGGGGACTATGGCTACACCTTC. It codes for CASSQTGDYGYTF.

The CDR3 region is CSVGQGAHGYTF. The CDR3, as DNA: TGCAGCGTTGGACAGGGGGCGCATGGCTACACCTTC. This rearrangement joins TRBV29-1 to TRBJ1-2, with 10 positions matching TRBD1. CDR3 size: 12 residues. Germline lookup yields CDR1 SQVTM and CDR2 ANQGSEA. V shed 4 bases and J 6 bases; nucleotides not matched to a gene: 2.

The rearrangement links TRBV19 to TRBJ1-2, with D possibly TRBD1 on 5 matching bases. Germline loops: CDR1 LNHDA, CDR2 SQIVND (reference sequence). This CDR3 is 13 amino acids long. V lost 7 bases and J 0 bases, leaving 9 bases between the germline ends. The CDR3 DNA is TGTGCCAGTAAGGACAAAGCTAACTATGGCTACACCTTC. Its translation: CASKDKANYGYTF.

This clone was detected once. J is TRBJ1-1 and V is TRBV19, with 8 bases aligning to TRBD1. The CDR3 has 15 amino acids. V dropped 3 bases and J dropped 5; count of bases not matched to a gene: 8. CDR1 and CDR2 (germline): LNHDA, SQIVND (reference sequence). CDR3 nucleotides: TGTGCCAGTAGTATCGGCGGACAGGGTCCGACTGAAGCTTTCTTT. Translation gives CASSIGGQGPTEAFF. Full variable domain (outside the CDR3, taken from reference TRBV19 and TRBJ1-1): DGGITQSPKYLFRKEGQNVTLSCEQNLNHDAMYWYRQDPGQGLRLIYYSQIVNDFQKGDIAEGYSVSREKKESFPLTVTSAQKNPTAFYLCASSIGGQGPTEAFFGQGTRLTVV.

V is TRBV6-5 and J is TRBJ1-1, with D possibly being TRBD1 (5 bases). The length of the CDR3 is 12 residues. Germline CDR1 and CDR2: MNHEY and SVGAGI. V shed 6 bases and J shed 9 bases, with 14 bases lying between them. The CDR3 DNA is TGTGCCAGCAGCCGAGACAGAACCAAAGCTTTCTTT. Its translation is CASSRDRTKAFF.

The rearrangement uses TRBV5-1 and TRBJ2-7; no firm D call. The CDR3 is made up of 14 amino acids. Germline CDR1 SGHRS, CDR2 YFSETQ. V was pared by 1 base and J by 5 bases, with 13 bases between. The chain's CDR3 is CASSLQEPRHEQYF. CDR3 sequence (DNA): TGCGCCAGCAGCTTGCAGGAACCCCGCCACGAGCAGTACTTC.

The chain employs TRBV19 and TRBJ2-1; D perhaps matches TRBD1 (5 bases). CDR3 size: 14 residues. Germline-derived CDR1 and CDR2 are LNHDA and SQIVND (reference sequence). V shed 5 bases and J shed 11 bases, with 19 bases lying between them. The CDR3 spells CASSPGIGFIQQFF. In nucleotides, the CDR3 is TGTGCCAGTAGTCCAGGGATAGGGTTTATTCAGCAGTTCTTC.

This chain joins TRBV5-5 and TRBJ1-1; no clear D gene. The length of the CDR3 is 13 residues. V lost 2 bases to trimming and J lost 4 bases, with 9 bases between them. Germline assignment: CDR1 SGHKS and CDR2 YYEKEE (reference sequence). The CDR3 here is CASSLGLSTEAFF. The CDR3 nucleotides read TGTGCCAGCAGCTTAGGACTTTCCACTGAAGCTTTCTTT.